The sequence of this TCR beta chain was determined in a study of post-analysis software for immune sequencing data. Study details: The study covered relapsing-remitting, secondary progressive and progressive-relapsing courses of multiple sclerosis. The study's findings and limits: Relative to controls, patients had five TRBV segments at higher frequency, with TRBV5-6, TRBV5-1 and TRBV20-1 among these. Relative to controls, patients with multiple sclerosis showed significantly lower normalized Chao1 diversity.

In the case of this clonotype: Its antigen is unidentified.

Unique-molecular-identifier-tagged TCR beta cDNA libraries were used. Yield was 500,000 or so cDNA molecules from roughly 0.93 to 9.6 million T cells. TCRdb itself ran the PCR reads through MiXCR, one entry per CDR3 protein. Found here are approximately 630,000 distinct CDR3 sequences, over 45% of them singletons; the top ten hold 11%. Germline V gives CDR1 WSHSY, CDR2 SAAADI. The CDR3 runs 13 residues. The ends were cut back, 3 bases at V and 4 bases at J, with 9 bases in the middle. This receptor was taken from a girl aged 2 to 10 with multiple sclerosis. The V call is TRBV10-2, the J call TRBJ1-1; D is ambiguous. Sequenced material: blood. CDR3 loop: CASSESSATEAFF. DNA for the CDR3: TGCGCCAGCAGTGAATCGTCAGCCACTGAAGCTTTCTTT.